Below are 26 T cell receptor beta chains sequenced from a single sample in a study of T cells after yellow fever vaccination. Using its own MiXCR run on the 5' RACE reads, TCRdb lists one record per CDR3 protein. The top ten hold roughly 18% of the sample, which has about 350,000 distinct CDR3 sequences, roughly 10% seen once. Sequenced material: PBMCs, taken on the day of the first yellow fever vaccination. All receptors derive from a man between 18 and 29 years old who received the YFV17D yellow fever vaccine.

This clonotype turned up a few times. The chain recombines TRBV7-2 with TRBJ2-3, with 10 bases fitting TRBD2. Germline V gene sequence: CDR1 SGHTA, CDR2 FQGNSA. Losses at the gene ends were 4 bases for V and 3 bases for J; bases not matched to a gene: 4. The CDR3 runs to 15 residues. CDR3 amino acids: CASSSLAGVTDTQYF. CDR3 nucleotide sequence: TGTGCCAGCAGCTCCCTAGCGGGGGTGACAGATACGCAGTATTTT.

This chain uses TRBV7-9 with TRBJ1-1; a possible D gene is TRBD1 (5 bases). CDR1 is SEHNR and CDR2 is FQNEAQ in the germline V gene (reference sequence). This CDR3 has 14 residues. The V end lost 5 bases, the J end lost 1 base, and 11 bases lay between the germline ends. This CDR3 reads CASSGARGNTEAFF. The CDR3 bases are TGTGCCAGCAGCGGGGCGCGGGGGAACACTGAAGCTTTCTTT.

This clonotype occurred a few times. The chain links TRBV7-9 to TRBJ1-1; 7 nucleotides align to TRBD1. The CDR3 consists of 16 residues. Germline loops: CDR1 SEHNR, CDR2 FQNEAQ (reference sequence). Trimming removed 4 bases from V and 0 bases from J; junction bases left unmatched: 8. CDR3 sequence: CASSSPSDRMNTEAFF. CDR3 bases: TGTGCCAGCAGCTCCCCTTCGGACAGGATGAACACTGAAGCTTTCTTT.

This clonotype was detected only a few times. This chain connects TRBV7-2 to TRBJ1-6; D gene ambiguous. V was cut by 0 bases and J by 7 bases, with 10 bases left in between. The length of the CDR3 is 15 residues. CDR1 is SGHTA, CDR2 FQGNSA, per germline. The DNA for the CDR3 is TGTGCCAGCAGCTTAGCGAATGTCAGGAATTCACCCCTCCACTTT. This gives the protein CASSLANVRNSPLHF.

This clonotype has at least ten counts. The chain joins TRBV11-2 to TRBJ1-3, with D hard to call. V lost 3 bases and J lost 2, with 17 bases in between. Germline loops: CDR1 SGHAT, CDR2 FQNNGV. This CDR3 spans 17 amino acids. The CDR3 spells CASSFLVSDSTGNTIYF. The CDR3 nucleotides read TGTGCCAGCAGCTTTTTAGTGTCCGACTCCACTGGAAACACCATATATTTT.

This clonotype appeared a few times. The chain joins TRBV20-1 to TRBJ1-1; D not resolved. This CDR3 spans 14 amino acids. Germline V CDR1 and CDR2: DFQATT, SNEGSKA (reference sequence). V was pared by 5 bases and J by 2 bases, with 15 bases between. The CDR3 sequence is CSALYIPGNTEAFF. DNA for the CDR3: TGCAGTGCTCTTTATATCCCGGGAAACACTGAAGCTTTCTTT.

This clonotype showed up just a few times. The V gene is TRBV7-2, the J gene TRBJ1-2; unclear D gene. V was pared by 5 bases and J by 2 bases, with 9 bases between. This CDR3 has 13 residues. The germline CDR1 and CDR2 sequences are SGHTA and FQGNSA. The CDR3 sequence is CASSRDPNYGYTF. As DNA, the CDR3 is TGTGCCAGCAGCAGGGATCCGAACTATGGCTACACCTTC.

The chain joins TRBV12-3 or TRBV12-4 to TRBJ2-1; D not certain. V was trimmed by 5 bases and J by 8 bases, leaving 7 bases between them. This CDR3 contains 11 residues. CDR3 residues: CASSGRDEQFF. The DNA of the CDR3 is TGTGCCAGCAGTGGTAGGGATGAGCAGTTCTTC.

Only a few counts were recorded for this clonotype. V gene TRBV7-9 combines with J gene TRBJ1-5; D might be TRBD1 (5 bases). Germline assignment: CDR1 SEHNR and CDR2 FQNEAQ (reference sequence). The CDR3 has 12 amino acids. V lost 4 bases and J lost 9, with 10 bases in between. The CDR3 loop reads CASSSGMGPQHF. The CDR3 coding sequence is TGTGCCAGCAGCTCAGGGATGGGGCCCCAGCATTTT.

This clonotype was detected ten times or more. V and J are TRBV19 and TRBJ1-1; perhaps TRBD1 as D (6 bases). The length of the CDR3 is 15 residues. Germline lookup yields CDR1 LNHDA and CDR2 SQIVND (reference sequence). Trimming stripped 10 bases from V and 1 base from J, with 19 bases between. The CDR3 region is CATTPLGTWNTEAFF. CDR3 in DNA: TGTGCCACCACGCCACTCGGGACATGGAACACTGAAGCTTTCTTT.

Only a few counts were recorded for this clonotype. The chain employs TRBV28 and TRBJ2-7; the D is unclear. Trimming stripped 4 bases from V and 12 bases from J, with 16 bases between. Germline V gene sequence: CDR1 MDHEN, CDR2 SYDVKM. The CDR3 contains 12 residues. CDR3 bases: TGTGCCAGCAGTTGTCGGGCCCGGAGTGGGTACGTC. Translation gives CASSCRARSGYV.

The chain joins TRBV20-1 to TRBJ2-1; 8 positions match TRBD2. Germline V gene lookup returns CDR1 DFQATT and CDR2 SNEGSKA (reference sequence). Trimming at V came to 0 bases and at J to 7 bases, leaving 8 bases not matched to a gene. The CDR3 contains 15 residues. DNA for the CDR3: TGCAGTGCTAGAGATTCGGGGGGGACCGGAAATGAGCAGTTCTTC. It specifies CSARDSGGTGNEQFF.

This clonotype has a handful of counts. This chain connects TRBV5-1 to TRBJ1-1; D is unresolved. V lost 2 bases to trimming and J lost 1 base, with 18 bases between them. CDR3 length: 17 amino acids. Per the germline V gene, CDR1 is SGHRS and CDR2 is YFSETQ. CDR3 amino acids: CASSLIGSQERNTEAFF. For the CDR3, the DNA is TGCGCCAGCAGCTTAATAGGTTCGCAAGAGAGGAACACTGAAGCTTTCTTT.

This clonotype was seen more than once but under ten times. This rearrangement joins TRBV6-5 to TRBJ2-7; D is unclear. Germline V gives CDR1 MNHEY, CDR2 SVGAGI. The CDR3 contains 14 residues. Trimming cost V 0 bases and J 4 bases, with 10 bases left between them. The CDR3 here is CASSYSAEIYEQYF. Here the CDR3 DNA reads TGTGCCAGCAGTTACTCTGCGGAGATTTACGAGCAGTACTTC.

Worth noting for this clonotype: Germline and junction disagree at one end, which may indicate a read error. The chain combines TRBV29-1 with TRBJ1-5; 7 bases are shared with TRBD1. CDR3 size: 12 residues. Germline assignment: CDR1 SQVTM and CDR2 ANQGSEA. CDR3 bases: TGCAGCGCCGGGGACAGCAATCAGCCCCCGCATTTT. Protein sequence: CSAGDSNQPPHF. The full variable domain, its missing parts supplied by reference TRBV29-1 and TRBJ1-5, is SAVISQKPSRDICQRGTSLTIQCQVDSQVTMMFWYRQQPGQSLTLIATANQGSEATYESGFVIDKFPISRPNLTFSTLTVSNMSPEDSSIYLCSAGDSNQPPHFGDGTRLSIL.

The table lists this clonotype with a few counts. The DNA of the CDR3 is TGTGCCATCGATAATCCCCCATCAGATACGCAGTATTTT. Its translation is CAIDNPPSDTQYF. This rearrangement joins TRBV6-2 or TRBV6-3 to TRBJ2-3; D call uncertain. Trimming removed 10 bases at V and 4 bases at J, with 15 bases between. This CDR3 is built from 13 residues. Germline V lookup: CDR1 MNHEY, CDR2 SVGEGT.

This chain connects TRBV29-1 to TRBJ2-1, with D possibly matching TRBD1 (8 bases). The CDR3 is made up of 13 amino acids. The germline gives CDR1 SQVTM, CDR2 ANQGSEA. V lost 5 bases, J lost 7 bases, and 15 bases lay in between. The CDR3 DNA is TGCAGCGTTAGTCACAGGGGGGGGAATGAGCAGTTCTTC. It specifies CSVSHRGGNEQFF.

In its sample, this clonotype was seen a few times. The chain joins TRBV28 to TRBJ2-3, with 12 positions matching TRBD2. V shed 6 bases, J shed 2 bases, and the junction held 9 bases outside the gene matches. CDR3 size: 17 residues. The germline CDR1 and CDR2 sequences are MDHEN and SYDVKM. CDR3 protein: CASSPGTSGLATDTQYF. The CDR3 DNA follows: TGTGCCAGCAGCCCCGGGACTAGCGGGTTAGCCACAGATACGCAGTATTTT. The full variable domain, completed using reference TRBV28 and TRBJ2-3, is DVKVTQSSRYLVKRTGEKVFLECVQDMDHENMFWYRQDPGLGLRLIYFSYDVKMKEKGDIPEGYSVSREKKERFSLILESASTNQTSMYLCASSPGTSGLATDTQYFGPGTRLTVL.

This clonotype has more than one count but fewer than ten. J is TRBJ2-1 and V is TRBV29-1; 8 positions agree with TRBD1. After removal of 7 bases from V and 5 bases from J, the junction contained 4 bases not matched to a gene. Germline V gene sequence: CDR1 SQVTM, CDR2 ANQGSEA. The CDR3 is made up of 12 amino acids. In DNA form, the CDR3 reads TGCAGCGGCAGGGGGCTAGACAATGAGCAGTTCTTC. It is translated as CSGRGLDNEQFF.

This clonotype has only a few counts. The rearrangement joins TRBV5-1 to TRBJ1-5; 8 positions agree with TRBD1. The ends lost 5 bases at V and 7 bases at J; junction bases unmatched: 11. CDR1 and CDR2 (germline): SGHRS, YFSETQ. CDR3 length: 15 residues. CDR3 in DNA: TGCGCCAGCAGTCTGACAGGGGTAATGGGACAGCCCCAGCATTTT. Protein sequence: CASSLTGVMGQPQHF.

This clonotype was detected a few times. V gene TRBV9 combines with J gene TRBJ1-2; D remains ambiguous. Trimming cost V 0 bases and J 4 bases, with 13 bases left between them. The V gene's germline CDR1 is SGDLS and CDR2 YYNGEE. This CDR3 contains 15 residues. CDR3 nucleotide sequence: TGTGCCAGCAGCGTAGCGCCGGGGTACTCCTATGGCTACACCTTC. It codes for CASSVAPGYSYGYTF.

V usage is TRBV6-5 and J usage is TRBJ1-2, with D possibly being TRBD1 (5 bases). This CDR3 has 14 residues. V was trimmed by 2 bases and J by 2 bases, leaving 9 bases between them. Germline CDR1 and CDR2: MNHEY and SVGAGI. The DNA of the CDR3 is TGTGCCAGCAGTTACGATAGGGGAAACTATGGCTACACCTTC. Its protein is CASSYDRGNYGYTF.

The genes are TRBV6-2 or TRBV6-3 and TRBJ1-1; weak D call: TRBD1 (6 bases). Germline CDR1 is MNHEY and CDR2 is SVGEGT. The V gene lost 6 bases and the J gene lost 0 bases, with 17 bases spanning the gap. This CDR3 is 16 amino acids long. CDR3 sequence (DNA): TGTGCCAGCAGGCCAATAGGGGGATTCATGAACACTGAAGCTTTCTTT. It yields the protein CASRPIGGFMNTEAFF.

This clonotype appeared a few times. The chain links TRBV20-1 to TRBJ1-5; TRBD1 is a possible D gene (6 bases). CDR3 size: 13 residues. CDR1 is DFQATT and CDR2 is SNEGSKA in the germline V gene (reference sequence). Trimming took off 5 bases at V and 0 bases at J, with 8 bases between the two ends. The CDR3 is CSAPQGSNQPQHF. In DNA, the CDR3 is TGCAGTGCTCCACAGGGTAGCAATCAGCCCCAGCATTTT.

The CDR3 bases are TGCGCCAGCAGCTCCCAGGGGGCCAACACCGGGGAGCTGTTTTTT. Its protein is CASSSQGANTGELFF. V is TRBV5-1 and J is TRBJ2-2; 8 bases are a match to TRBD1. The germline CDR1 and CDR2 sequences are SGHRS and YFSETQ. V lost 3 bases, J lost 2 bases, and 3 bases stayed unmatched. The CDR3 runs to 15 residues.

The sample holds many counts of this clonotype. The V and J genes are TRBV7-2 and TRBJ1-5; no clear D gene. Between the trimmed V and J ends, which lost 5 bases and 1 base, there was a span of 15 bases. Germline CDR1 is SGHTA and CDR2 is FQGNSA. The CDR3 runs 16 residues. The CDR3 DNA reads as TGTGCCAGCAGCCAGAGAGGCGGGATGAGCAATCAGCCCCAGCATTTT. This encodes CASSQRGGMSNQPQHF.